This section outlines one T cell receptor beta chain sequence together with its context. Its antigen is as yet unknown. TCRdb analysed the reads with MiXCR anew, one entry per CDR3 protein. In the table there are roughly 60,000 distinct CDR3 sequences, less than 65% of which are singletons. This entry belongs to a study of type 1 regulatory T cells. The CDR3 is 16 residues long. Trimming took off 3 bases at V and 1 base at J, with 15 bases between the two ends. The source is a human donor in good health. The sample was cultured non-Tr1 T cells, either the whole culture or a sorted T cell fraction (not recorded which). The chain is built from TRBV12-3 or TRBV12-4 and TRBJ2-5; D gene unclear. CDR3 in amino acids: CASSFSPRVAQETQYF. Here the CDR3 DNA reads TGTGCCAGCAGTTTTTCCCCACGGGTTGCCCAAGAGACCCAGTACTTC.